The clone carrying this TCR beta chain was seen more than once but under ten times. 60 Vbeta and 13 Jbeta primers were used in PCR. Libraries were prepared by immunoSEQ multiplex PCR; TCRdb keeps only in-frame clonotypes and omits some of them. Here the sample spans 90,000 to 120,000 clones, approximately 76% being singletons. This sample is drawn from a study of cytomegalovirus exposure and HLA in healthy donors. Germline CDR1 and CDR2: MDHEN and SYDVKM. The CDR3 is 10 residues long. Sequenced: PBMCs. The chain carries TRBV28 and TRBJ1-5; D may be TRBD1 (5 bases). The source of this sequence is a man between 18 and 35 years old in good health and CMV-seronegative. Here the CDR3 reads CVTGGRPQHF. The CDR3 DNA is TGTGTTACCGGGGGACGGCCCCAGCATTTT.